Listed below are T cell receptor beta chains from one sample, sequenced in a study of CD4+ T cells in melanoma. TCRdb's table, derived via immunoSEQ multiplex PCR, lists solely in-frame clones and lacks some. The table records tens of thousands of clones, roughly 80% of them present only once. Sequenced: cells from a culture (not recorded whether cultured in vitro). The source is a human donor with melanoma. Both conserved end residues are part of each CDR3. Fields, in order: clone size, J gene, V gene, D gene, CDR3 DNA, CDR3 protein. The D gene is left open where the match is weak. Clone size is given for some rows only: seen once, a few or many times, or a class if the clone is expanded.

clone size: .; J gene: TRBJ2-3; V gene: TRBV11-2; D gene: TRBD2; CDR3 DNA: TGTGCCAGCAGCCTCAGCGGGGGGGAGGCAGATACGCAGTATTTT; CDR3 protein: CASSLSGGEADTQYF
clone size: once; J gene: TRBJ2-1; V gene: TRBV9; D gene: .; CDR3 DNA: TGTGCCAGCAATCCGGGCGCCTGGACTAATGAGCAGTTCTTC; CDR3 protein: CASNPGAWTNEQFF
clone size: .; J gene: TRBJ2-3; V gene: TRBV5-1; D gene: .; CDR3 DNA: TGCGCCAGCAGCTCGGGGGCCGGTCCCTCTACGCAGTATTTT; CDR3 protein: CASSSGAGPSTQYF
clone size: .; J gene: TRBJ1-2; V gene: TRBV9; D gene: .; CDR3 DNA: TGTGCCAGCAGCGTAGCCCTAGACTATGGCTACACCTTC; CDR3 protein: CASSVALDYGYTF
clone size: .; J gene: TRBJ1-5; V gene: TRBV19; D gene: .; CDR3 DNA: TGTGCCAGTACCCCAGGGTTGAGCAATCAGCCCCAGCATTTT; CDR3 protein: CASTPGLSNQPQHF
clone size: .; J gene: TRBJ1-5; V gene: TRBV11-2; D gene: .; CDR3 DNA: TGTGCCAGCAGCTTAGATTCGCGGCAGCCCCAGCATTTT; CDR3 protein: CASSLDSRQPQHF
clone size: .; J gene: TRBJ2-5; V gene: TRBV7-2; D gene: .; CDR3 DNA: TGTGCCAGCAGCTTAAGGGAGTTGGAGACCCAGTACTTC; CDR3 protein: CASSLRELETQYF
clone size: few; J gene: TRBJ2-6; V gene: TRBV7-8; D gene: .; CDR3 DNA: TGTGCCAGCAGCTTAGCTACAGGAAATTCTGGGGCCAACGTCCTGACTTTC; CDR3 protein: CASSLATGNSGANVLTF
clone size: .; J gene: TRBJ2-7; V gene: TRBV10-3; D gene: .; CDR3 DNA: TGTGCCATCAGAGGGGGGGACAGGTCCTACGAGCAGTACTTC; CDR3 protein: CAIRGGDRSYEQYF
clone size: .; J gene: TRBJ1-5; V gene: TRBV4-1; D gene: .; CDR3 DNA: TGCGCCAGCAGCCAAGAGGCCCCAGCAGCCTCCCTTAATCAGCCCCAGCATTTT; CDR3 protein: CASSQEAPAASLNQPQHF
clone size: .; J gene: TRBJ1-5; V gene: TRBV4-1; D gene: .; CDR3 DNA: TGCGCCAGCAGCCAAGATCGTCACCCGCAGGGTGGGCCGAATCAGCCCCAGCATTTT; CDR3 protein: CASSQDRHPQGGPNQPQHF
clone size: .; J gene: TRBJ2-3; V gene: TRBV5-1; D gene: TRBD2; CDR3 DNA: TGCGCCAGCAGCTTACAAGCGGGGGGGGCGACAGATACGCAGTATTTT; CDR3 protein: CASSLQAGGATDTQYF
clone size: .; J gene: TRBJ1-1; V gene: TRBV2; D gene: .; CDR3 DNA: TGTGCCAGCAGGCCCCAGGGACTAACTGAAGCTTTCTTT; CDR3 protein: CASRPQGLTEAFF
clone size: .; J gene: TRBJ2-1; V gene: TRBV9; D gene: .; CDR3 DNA: TGTGCCAGCAGCGCGGACTTTTACAATGAGCAGTTCTTC; CDR3 protein: CASSADFYNEQFF
clone size: .; J gene: TRBJ1-2; V gene: TRBV15; D gene: .; CDR3 DNA: TGTGCCACCAGCAGAGCCCGAGGACAGCCAAACTATGGCTACACCTTC; CDR3 protein: CATSRARGQPNYGYTF
clone size: .; J gene: TRBJ1-1; V gene: TRBV6-5; D gene: .; CDR3 DNA: TGTGCCAGCAGTTACTCCTGGCGTTCCATGAACACTGAAGCTTTCTTT; CDR3 protein: CASSYSWRSMNTEAFF
clone size: .; J gene: TRBJ2-5; V gene: TRBV15; D gene: .; CDR3 DNA: TGTGCCACCAGCATAGGAGGGAACCAAGAGACCCAGTACTTC; CDR3 protein: CATSIGGNQETQYF
clone size: once; J gene: TRBJ1-5; V gene: TRBV6-1; D gene: .; CDR3 DNA: TGTGCCAGCAGTGAACAGGGAAGTCAGCCCCAGCATTTT; CDR3 protein: CASSEQGSQPQHF
clone size: .; J gene: TRBJ1-2; V gene: TRBV27; D gene: .; CDR3 DNA: TGTGCCAGCAGTTCTCATATCGGGGGCTTTAACTATGGCTACACCTTC; CDR3 protein: CASSSHIGGFNYGYTF
clone size: .; J gene: TRBJ2-5; V gene: TRBV29-1; D gene: TRBD1; CDR3 DNA: TGCAGCGTTGGTCTGGCAGGGGGCGCGACCCAGTACTTC; CDR3 protein: CSVGLAGGATQYF
clone size: few; J gene: TRBJ2-3; V gene: TRBV20-1; D gene: .; CDR3 DNA: TGCAGTGCAACTCGGGATACGCAGTATTTT; CDR3 protein: CSATRDTQYF
clone size: .; J gene: TRBJ2-1; V gene: TRBV4-1; D gene: .; CDR3 DNA: TGCGCCAGCAGCCCGGGCTCCGGGGGTCCCAATGAGCAGTTCTTC; CDR3 protein: CASSPGSGGPNEQFF
clone size: .; J gene: TRBJ2-5; V gene: TRBV2; D gene: .; CDR3 DNA: TGTGCCAGCAGTGTAAAGAGTTGGTACCAAGAGACCCAGTACTTC; CDR3 protein: CASSVKSWYQETQYF
clone size: few; J gene: TRBJ1-1; V gene: TRBV4-1; D gene: TRBD1; CDR3 DNA: TGCGCCAGCAGCCAAGTTGGGGGACAGGAGATTGAAGCTTTCTTT; CDR3 protein: CASSQVGGQEIEAFF
clone size: .; J gene: TRBJ1-1; V gene: TRBV9; D gene: .; CDR3 DNA: TGTGCCAGCAGCAGCCACCGGGGGCGGGCTGAAGCTTTCTTT; CDR3 protein: CASSSHRGRAEAFF
clone size: once; J gene: TRBJ2-3; V gene: TRBV27; D gene: .; CDR3 DNA: TGTGCCAGCAGGCCGGACTGGGGGAGGTTGACAGATACGCAGTATTTT; CDR3 protein: CASRPDWGRLTDTQYF
clone size: few; J gene: TRBJ1-4; V gene: TRBV7-2; D gene: .; CDR3 DNA: TGTGCCAGCAGCTTAGCGGGGGTTCGAAATGAAAAACTGTTTTTT; CDR3 protein: CASSLAGVRNEKLFF
clone size: .; J gene: TRBJ2-1; V gene: TRBV10-2; D gene: .; CDR3 DNA: TGCGCCACCCTTTTCAATGAGCAGTTCTTC; CDR3 protein: CATLFNEQFF
clone size: .; J gene: TRBJ2-7; V gene: TRBV6-6; D gene: .; CDR3 DNA: TGTGCCAGCAGGCGGGACAGCTCCTACGAGCAGTACTTC; CDR3 protein: CASRRDSSYEQYF
clone size: .; J gene: TRBJ2-5; V gene: TRBV6-5; D gene: .; CDR3 DNA: TGTGCCAGCAGTTACTCCATATGGAGGTGGCAAGAGACCCAGTACTTC; CDR3 protein: CASSYSIWRWQETQYF
clone size: .; J gene: TRBJ2-3; V gene: TRBV7-8; D gene: .; CDR3 DNA: TGTGCCAGCAGCTTAGACTCGTGGGGGGCGCAGTATTTT; CDR3 protein: CASSLDSWGAQYF
clone size: .; J gene: TRBJ2-7; V gene: TRBV27; D gene: TRBD2; CDR3 DNA: TGTGCCAGCAGTACACGACTAGCTCCGTACGAGCAGTACTTC; CDR3 protein: CASSTRLAPYEQYF
clone size: .; J gene: TRBJ1-5; V gene: TRBV6-5; D gene: TRBD1; CDR3 DNA: TGTGCCAGCAGCCCACAGGGGCGAGGCAATCAGCCCCAGCATTTT; CDR3 protein: CASSPQGRGNQPQHF
clone size: .; J gene: TRBJ1-4; V gene: TRBV19; D gene: TRBD1; CDR3 DNA: TGTGCCAGTGGGGACAGGGGGGGTGAAAAACTGTTTTTT; CDR3 protein: CASGDRGGEKLFF
clone size: .; J gene: TRBJ1-3; V gene: TRBV6-1; D gene: .; CDR3 DNA: TGTGCCAGTACGGCACTCTCTGGAAACACCATATATTTT; CDR3 protein: CASTALSGNTIYF
clone size: few; J gene: TRBJ2-7; V gene: TRBV11-2; D gene: .; CDR3 DNA: TGTGCCAGCAGCTTAGTCGAGTTGGGGGCGCGGGGTTACGAGCAGTACTTC; CDR3 protein: CASSLVELGARGYEQYF
clone size: .; J gene: TRBJ2-7; V gene: TRBV23-1; D gene: .; CDR3 DNA: TGCGCCAGCAGTCACCGCCAGTCCTACGAGCAGTACTTC; CDR3 protein: CASSHRQSYEQYF
clone size: .; J gene: TRBJ1-4; V gene: TRBV5-1; D gene: .; CDR3 DNA: TGCGCCAGCAGCTTTGGGGAGACCGGCCCCTGGTTTTTT; CDR3 protein: CASSFGETGPWFF
clone size: .; J gene: TRBJ1-2; V gene: TRBV2; D gene: .; CDR3 DNA: TGTGCCAGCAGTGAAGGGGGACCGACGAACACCTTC; CDR3 protein: CASSEGGPTNTF
clone size: .; J gene: TRBJ2-6; V gene: TRBV7-9; D gene: .; CDR3 DNA: TGTGCCACCCCAACTCGGGTACAGGCGCGTGGGGCCAACGTCCTGACTTTC; CDR3 protein: CATPTRVQARGANVLTF
clone size: .; J gene: TRBJ2-1; V gene: TRBV7-6; D gene: .; CDR3 DNA: TGTGCCAGCAGCTTAGGGCGGGGGCCCTCCTACAATGAGCAGTTCTTC; CDR3 protein: CASSLGRGPSYNEQFF
clone size: .; J gene: TRBJ1-1; V gene: TRBV6-1; D gene: .; CDR3 DNA: TGTGCCAGCAGTGAATCTGGGGCCTTGAACACTGAAGCTTTCTTT; CDR3 protein: CASSESGALNTEAFF
clone size: .; J gene: TRBJ2-3; V gene: TRBV4-1; D gene: .; CDR3 DNA: TGCGCCAGCAGTCCCTGGGGGCGTACGCAGTATTTT; CDR3 protein: CASSPWGRTQYF
clone size: .; J gene: TRBJ2-5; V gene: TRBV19; D gene: .; CDR3 DNA: TGTGCCACTACGGACCGGGCGACAGGTGGGACCCAGTACTTC; CDR3 protein: CATTDRATGGTQYF
clone size: few; J gene: TRBJ2-3; V gene: TRBV11-2; D gene: .; CDR3 DNA: TGTGCCAGCAGCTCCTTCAAGGGGCCGGCAGATACGCAGTATTTT; CDR3 protein: CASSSFKGPADTQYF
clone size: .; J gene: TRBJ1-5; V gene: TRBV7-6; D gene: .; CDR3 DNA: TGTGCCAGCAGCTCGTCCGTGGGGCAGCCCCAGCATTTT; CDR3 protein: CASSSSVGQPQHF
clone size: .; J gene: TRBJ2-7; V gene: TRBV5-5; D gene: .; CDR3 DNA: TGTGCCAGCAGCTTGAACCGTCAGTATTCGTACGAGCAGTACTTC; CDR3 protein: CASSLNRQYSYEQYF
clone size: .; J gene: TRBJ2-1; V gene: TRBV4-2; D gene: .; CDR3 DNA: TGTGCCAGCAGCCAAGTGTTGGGCAATGAGCAGTTCTTC; CDR3 protein: CASSQVLGNEQFF
clone size: .; J gene: TRBJ1-6; V gene: TRBV2; D gene: .; CDR3 DNA: TGTGCCAGCAGTGAACGGAAGGGCAGAGGTAGGAGTTCACCCCTCCACTTT; CDR3 protein: CASSERKGRGRSSPLHF
clone size: .; J gene: TRBJ1-3; V gene: TRBV11-2; D gene: .; CDR3 DNA: TGTGCCAGCACCCCCCTTTCTGGAAACACCATATATTTT; CDR3 protein: CASTPLSGNTIYF
clone size: .; J gene: TRBJ1-1; V gene: TRBV18; D gene: .; CDR3 DNA: TGTGCCAGCTCACCACCAACGAGGGTACTGGGCACTGAAGCTTTCTTT; CDR3 protein: CASSPPTRVLGTEAFF